The next 24 T cell receptor beta chains were all read from a single sample in a study of cytomegalovirus exposure and HLA in healthy donors. The PCR made use of 60 Vbeta and 13 Jbeta primers. Generated by immunoSEQ multiplex PCR, the TCRdb table keeps only in-frame clones and is missing some. The table shows fewer than 80,000 clones, with roughly 73% occurring only once. Sample: PBMCs. The receptors stem from a middle-aged woman in good health and CMV-seropositive.

V usage is TRBV23-1 and J usage is TRBJ1-6; possibly TRBD1 for D (5 bases). TRBV23-1 is annotated as an ORF whose role is uncertain. V lost 0 bases and J 4 bases, leaving 16 bases between the germline ends. This CDR3 comprises 18 residues. As DNA, the CDR3 is TGCGCCAGCAGTCAATCGAGATCCCCGGGGGTTTATAATTCACCCCTCCACTTT. Its protein product is CASSQSRSPGVYNSPLHF.

The chain links TRBV7-9 to TRBJ1-1; perhaps TRBD1 as D (6 bases). Trimming removed 1 base at V and 1 base at J, with 7 bases between. This CDR3 comprises 14 residues. Germline CDR1 SEHNR, CDR2 FQNEAQ (reference sequence). CDR3 nucleotides: TGTGCCAGCAGCTTAGGAGGGGGGAACACTGAAGCTTTCTTT. It encodes CASSLGGGNTEAFF.

This chain joins TRBV9 and TRBJ2-1; 8 nucleotides match TRBD2. V trimming: 3 bases; J trimming: 4 bases; junction bases outside the gene matches: 6. Germline-derived CDR1 and CDR2 are SGDLS and YYNGEE. The CDR3 spans 15 residues. CDR3 nucleotides: TGTGCCAGCAGCGAACGGGGGGGTCCGTACAATGAGCAGTTCTTC. Protein: CASSERGGPYNEQFF.

The chain uses TRBV27 and TRBJ2-3; D is perhaps TRBD1 (5 bases). Germline V gene data show CDR1 as MNHEY and CDR2 as SMNVEV (reference sequence). The CDR3 loop spans 13 amino acids. The CDR3 sequence is CACRTSDTDTQYF. In DNA, the CDR3 is TGTGCGTGTCGGACATCAGACACAGATACGCAGTATTTT.

The CDR3 nucleotides read TGTGCCACCAGCAGAGGGACAGTTGCGTACGAGCAGTACTTC. It yields the protein CATSRGTVAYEQYF. This sequence joins TRBV15 and TRBJ2-7, with D perhaps matching TRBD1 (6 bases). Germline values: CDR1 LNHNV, CDR2 YYDKDF (reference sequence). This CDR3 spans 14 amino acids. V lost 1 base and J lost 4, with 11 bases in between.

CDR3 loop: CASRRGSGTEAFF. Written as DNA, the CDR3 is TGTGCCAGCAGAAGGGGTAGCGGCACTGAAGCTTTCTTT. The chain joins TRBV2 to TRBJ1-1, with a weak D call TRBD1 (5 bases). The germline V gene has CDR1 SNHLY and CDR2 FYNNEI. The CDR3 contains 13 residues. V lost 6 bases and J 4 bases, leaving 12 bases between the germline ends.

V and J are TRBV18 and TRBJ1-1; no firm D call. Germline lookup yields CDR1 KGHSH and CDR2 LQKENI. CDR3 length equals 18 residues. V lost 2 bases to trimming and J lost 0 bases, with 19 bases between them. The CDR3 loop is CASSPGGPGSLMNTEAFF. The CDR3 nucleotides are TGTGCCAGCTCACCAGGCGGCCCGGGAAGCCTAATGAACACTGAAGCTTTCTTT.

The sample holds one count of this clone. This rearrangement joins TRBV10-3 to TRBJ1-1; 9 bases fit TRBD1. Germline V gene sequence: CDR1 ENHRY, CDR2 SYGVKD. The CDR3 is 13 amino acids. V lost 6 bases and J lost 2; bases outside the gene matches: 1. The CDR3 sequence: CAIRGQGNTEAFF. Here the CDR3 DNA reads TGTGCCATCAGGGGACAGGGAAACACTGAAGCTTTCTTT.

This clone was recorded only once. The chain employs TRBV25-1 and TRBJ1-1; D may be TRBD1 (5 bases). There are 17 residues in the CDR3. V dropped 0 bases and J dropped 0 bases, with 14 bases sitting between them. The germline CDR1 and CDR2 sequences are MGHDK and SYGVNS. CDR3: CASSEYREGILNTEAFF. The CDR3 DNA reads TGTGCCAGCAGTGAATACAGGGAGGGGATCTTGAACACTGAAGCTTTCTTT.

The chain carries TRBV30 and TRBJ1-6; 7 bases match TRBD1. The J segment lost 5 bases and the V segment lost 4 bases, leaving 5 bases of the junction unmatched. This CDR3 comprises 14 residues. Germline V gene sequence: CDR1 GTSNPN, CDR2 SVGIG (reference sequence). The CDR3 sequence is CAWTGTANNSPLHF. The CDR3 DNA is TGTGCCTGGACCGGGACAGCCAATAATTCACCCCTCCACTTT.

This clone was recorded only once. The chain combines TRBV21-1 with TRBJ2-7; the table's TRBD1 call for D was not verified on the DNA. TRBV21-1 is reported as a pseudogene. The CDR3 totals 14 residues. CDR3 sequence (DNA): TGTGCCAGCAGCACCGGACAGGGGGTGTACGAGCAGTACTTC. As protein: CASSTGQGVYEQYF.

This chain connects TRBV7-7 to TRBJ2-1, with 13 bases identical to TRBD2. The trim removed 5 bases at V and 5 bases at J, leaving 3 bases unmatched. Germline CDR1 reads SSHAT; CDR2 reads FNYEAQ (reference sequence). This CDR3 is 15 amino acids long. CDR3 residues: CASSPGLAGDNEQFF. In nucleotides, the CDR3 is TGTGCCAGCAGCCCCGGACTAGCGGGAGACAATGAGCAGTTCTTC.

About this clone: Other DNA variants within this sample encode the same CDR3. The chain uses TRBV5-4 and TRBJ2-3, with 10 positions matching TRBD1. CDR1 and CDR2 from the germline V gene are SGHNT and YYREEE (reference sequence). This CDR3 is built from 17 residues. V lost 4 bases, J lost 6 bases, and 14 bases stayed unmatched. The CDR3 is CASSPESGTGVYDTQYF. The CDR3 bases are TGTGCCAGCAGCCCCGAATCCGGGACAGGGGTGTATGATACGCAGTATTTT.

The chain couples TRBV4-2 to TRBJ2-3; 9 positions match TRBD2. This CDR3 spans 17 amino acids. Germline CDR1 is LGHNA and CDR2 is YNFKEQ. Trimming cost V 4 bases and J 8 bases; bases outside gene matches: 16. The CDR3 loop reads CASSLSKGGGVGGTQYF. CDR3 sequence (DNA): TGTGCCAGCAGCCTAAGTAAAGGCGGGGGGGTAGGGGGTACGCAGTATTTT.

The J gene is TRBJ1-5, the V gene TRBV5-4; TRBD1 matches at 7 bases. V lost 1 base, J lost 0 bases, and 10 bases stayed unmatched. The CDR3 spans 18 residues. Looked up from germline, CDR1 is SGHNT and CDR2 is YYREEE (reference sequence). CDR3 bases: TGTGCCAGCAGCTTGTTATTGCCGGGACAGCATAGCAATCAGCCCCAGCATTTT. This encodes CASSLLLPGQHSNQPQHF.

V and J are TRBV25-1 and TRBJ2-1, with TRBD1 identical over 9 bases. The CDR3 is 18 amino acids. J lost 0 bases, V lost 1 base, and 7 bases had no gene match. The germline V gene encodes CDR1 MGHDK and CDR2 SYGVNS. This CDR3 reads CASSESPGTGSSYNEQFF. CDR3 nucleotide sequence: TGTGCCAGCAGTGAATCGCCTGGGACAGGGAGCTCCTACAATGAGCAGTTCTTC.

This clone came up once. The gene calls are TRBV29-1 and TRBJ2-1, with 7 positions matching TRBD1. The germline V gene has CDR1 SQVTM and CDR2 ANQGSEA. This CDR3 has 17 residues. V lost 3 bases and J lost 1; bases outside the gene matches: 12. The CDR3 spells CSVDGTAKTVSYNEQFF. As DNA, the CDR3 is TGCAGCGTTGACGGGACAGCTAAGACAGTTTCCTACAATGAGCAGTTCTTC.

The chain employs TRBV5-1 and TRBJ2-7, with D possibly being TRBD2 (6 bases). Germline V CDR1 and CDR2: SGHRS, YFSETQ. The CDR3 covers 14 residues. Trimming shortened V by 4 bases and J by 9 bases, and 20 bases separated the two germline ends. This chain's CDR3 is CASSAGTYLDGQYF. For the CDR3, the DNA is TGCGCCAGCAGCGCCGGGACTTACTTAGATGGGCAGTACTTC.

This clone was recorded a few times. This chain uses TRBV2 with TRBJ1-2; no firm D call. This CDR3 has 13 residues. The germline V gene encodes CDR1 SNHLY and CDR2 FYNNEI. V was cut by 6 bases and J by 1 base, with 9 bases left in between. The CDR3 DNA reads as TGTGCCAGCAGCTCCAGAAATAACTATGGCTACACCTTC. Translated: CASSSRNNYGYTF.

This clone was observed once. This rearrangement joins TRBV28 to TRBJ1-5; the D gene is possibly TRBD1 (6 bases). Trimming pared 4 bases from V and 0 bases from J, leaving 13 bases between. The germline V gene has CDR1 MDHEN and CDR2 SYDVKM. This CDR3 comprises 16 residues. The CDR3 DNA reads as TGTGCCAGCAGTTCAGGACAGAGAGATAGCAATCAGCCCCAGCATTTT. It is translated as CASSSGQRDSNQPQHF.

This chain connects TRBV19 to TRBJ1-3; unclear D gene. The V gene's germline CDR1 is LNHDA and CDR2 SQIVND (reference sequence). CDR3 length equals 15 residues. Trimming took off 2 bases at V and 5 bases at J, with 13 bases between the two ends. CDR3 protein: CASSIQVVGRNTIYF. The CDR3 DNA sequence: TGTGCCAGTAGTATACAGGTCGTCGGAAGAAACACCATATATTTT.

The chain recombines TRBV28 with TRBJ1-3; D gene ambiguous. CDR3 length: 14 residues. The V and J ends lost 5 bases and 5 bases respectively, with 13 bases between them. Per germline, CDR1 MDHEN and CDR2 SYDVKM. The CDR3 region is CASSNSLGRNTIYF. The CDR3 DNA follows: TGTGCCAGCAGTAACAGCTTAGGTAGAAACACCATATATTTT. The variable domain in full, with the rest retrieved from reference TRBV28 and TRBJ1-3, is DVKVTQSSRYLVKRTGEKVFLECVQDMDHENMFWYRQDPGLGLRLIYFSYDVKMKEKGDIPEGYSVSREKKERFSLILESASTNQTSMYLCASSNSLGRNTIYFGEGSWLTVV.

This sequence joins TRBV14 and TRBJ1-2; D possibly corresponds to TRBD1 (5 bases). V was clipped by 1 base and J by 4 bases, with 16 bases between them. The CDR3 is 16 amino acids. CDR1 and CDR2 from the germline V gene are SGHDN and FVKESK. CDR3 bases: TGTGCCAGCAGCCAAGTGGCCGGGGGGACCCTCTATGGCTACACCTTC. It specifies CASSQVAGGTLYGYTF.

Notes on this clone: One junction end disagrees with the germline gene, perhaps due to a read error. This chain joins TRBV6-5 and TRBJ2-3; 9 bases line up with TRBD2. This CDR3 is 15 amino acids long. Germline V CDR1 and CDR2: MNHEY, SVGAGI. The CDR3 DNA is TGTGCCAGCAGTGACTCTAGCGGGGGCACAGATACGCAGTATTTT. Translated, it gives CASSDSSGGTDTQYF.